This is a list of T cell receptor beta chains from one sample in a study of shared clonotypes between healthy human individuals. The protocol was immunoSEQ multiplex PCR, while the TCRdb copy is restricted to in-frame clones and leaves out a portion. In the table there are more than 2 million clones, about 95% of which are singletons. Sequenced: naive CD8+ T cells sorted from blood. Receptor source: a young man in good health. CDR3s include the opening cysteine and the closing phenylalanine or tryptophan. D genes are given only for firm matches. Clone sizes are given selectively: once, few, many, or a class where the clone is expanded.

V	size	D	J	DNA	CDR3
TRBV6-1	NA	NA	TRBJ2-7	TGTGCCAGCACCATAGGGCAGACCTACGAGCAGTACTTC	CASTIGQTYEQYF
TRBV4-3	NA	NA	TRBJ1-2	TGCGCCAGCAGCCAAGGTGCAGGGCACTATGGCTACACCTTC	CASSQGAGHYGYTF
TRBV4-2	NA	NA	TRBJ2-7	TGTGCCAGCAGCCAAGTGGGGACGGGGCCCTACGAGCAGTACTTC	CASSQVGTGPYEQYF
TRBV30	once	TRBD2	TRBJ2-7	TGTGCCTGGAGTTTGGGAGCGGGAGTGGGTGAGCAGTACTTC	CAWSLGAGVGEQYF
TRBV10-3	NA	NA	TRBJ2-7	TGTGCCATCAGCAGGGACGGGGCCTACGAGCAGTACTTC	CAISRDGAYEQYF
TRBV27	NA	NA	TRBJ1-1	TGTGCCAGCAGTTGGGGGGTTCGGACTGAAGCTTTCTTT	CASSWGVRTEAFF
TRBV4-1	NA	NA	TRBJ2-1	TGCGCCAGCAGCAGGGGCTCGGCCCCCAATGAGCAGTTCTTC	CASSRGSAPNEQFF
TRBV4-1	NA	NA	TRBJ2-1	TGCGCCAGCAGCCAAACTCAAGCGGGTTCTCCCCCTTACAATGAGCAGTTCTTC	CASSQTQAGSPPYNEQFF
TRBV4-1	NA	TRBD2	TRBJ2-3	TGCGCCAGCAGACAACTAGCGGCCCCCACAGATACGCAGTATTTT	CASRQLAAPTDTQYF
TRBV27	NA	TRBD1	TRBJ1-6	TGTGCCAGCAGTTGGGACAGGGGTAATTCACCCCTCCACTTT	CASSWDRGNSPLHF
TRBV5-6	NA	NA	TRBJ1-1	TGTGCCAGCAGCTTGGTGGGGAGGGTGGCTTTCTTT	CASSLVGRVAFF
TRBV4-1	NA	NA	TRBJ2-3	TGCGCCAGCAGCCAAGAGGTGCCCTTGGCAGATACGCAGTATTTT	CASSQEVPLADTQYF
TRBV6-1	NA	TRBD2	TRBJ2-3	TGTGCCAGCAGTAAGCGGGGGCCTCGCACAGATACGCAGTATTTT	CASSKRGPRTDTQYF
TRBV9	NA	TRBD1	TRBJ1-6	TGTGCCAGCAGCGTAGGCACAGGGGGTAATTCACCCCTCCACTTT	CASSVGTGGNSPLHF